Below, one TCR beta chain is given with its context. Its antigen is not identified. The data were taken from a study of cytomegalovirus exposure and HLA in healthy donors. The PCR was carried out with 60 Vbeta primers and 13 Jbeta primers. Libraries were prepared by immunoSEQ multiplex PCR; TCRdb keeps only in-frame clonotypes and omits some of them. The data contain approximately 160,000 clones, 65% to 80% of them singletons. Germline assignment: CDR1 KGHSH and CDR2 LQKENI. Unmatched junction bases numbered 10, after V lost 9 bases and J lost 11 bases. This CDR3 spans 14 amino acids. Whole-study findings and limits: The study recorded around 160 TCR beta chains that were cytomegalovirus-associated. It was reported in a later analysis that an Asian-associated ancestry cluster showed fewer N-insertions than the approximately 670-donor mean.

This receptor was obtained from a middle-aged woman in good health and CMV-seropositive. V and J are TRBV18 and TRBJ1-6, with TRBD1 matching 10 bases. The sequenced sample was PBMCs. CDR3 DNA: TGTGCCAGTCAGGGGACAGGGGTAGAGGCACCCCTCCACTTT. Translation gives CASQGTGVEAPLHF.